The 12 T cell receptor beta chains reported below all come from one sample, sequenced in a study of blood T cells in healthy people across ages. Together with a sample-barcoded 5' primer, a J-beta primer mix was included in a second PCR lasting about 7 to 12 cycles. Via MiXCR, TCRdb re-called the 5' RACE reads, giving one row per CDR3 protein. Among some 560,000 distinct CDR3 sequences, around a quarter were seen once, and the ten largest hold roughly 3.5%. These sequences were also reported in another study, on T cells of mothers and their children.

The material sequenced was blood. The receptors originated from a boy aged 2 to 10 in good health.

In its sample, this clonotype was seen a few times. The gene calls are TRBV7-9 and TRBJ2-3, with 11 bases fitting TRBD2. This CDR3 comprises 16 residues. J was trimmed by 4 bases and V by 4 bases; bases with no gene match: 7. Per germline, CDR1 SEHNR and CDR2 FQNEAQ (reference sequence). The CDR3 protein is CASSYGLAGSADTQYF. CDR3 bases: TGTGCCAGCAGCTACGGACTAGCGGGCTCAGCAGATACGCAGTATTTT.

A single count supports this clonotype. This chain connects TRBV10-3 to TRBJ2-2; D call uncertain. Germline V gene lookup returns CDR1 ENHRY and CDR2 SYGVKD. The length of the CDR3 is 14 residues. Trimming removed 7 bases from V and 1 base from J, with 10 bases in between. The CDR3 loop reads CAIKGELNTGELFF. Here the CDR3 DNA reads TGTGCCATCAAGGGCGAACTGAACACCGGGGAGCTGTTTTTT.

This clonotype has more than one count but fewer than ten. The V call is TRBV19, the J call TRBJ1-5, with 7 positions matching TRBD1. J lost 9 bases, V lost 1 base, and 15 bases had no gene match. Germline V lookup: CDR1 LNHDA, CDR2 SQIVND (reference sequence). The CDR3 sequence is 17 residues long. CDR3 in amino acids: CASSIARGGRIVRPQHF. CDR3 DNA sequence: TGTGCCAGTAGTATAGCCCGAGGGGGCAGAATTGTTCGGCCCCAGCATTTT. Looking up the rest from reference TRBV19 and TRBJ1-5 gives the full variable domain: DGGITQSPKYLFRKEGQNVTLSCEQNLNHDAMYWYRQDPGQGLRLIYYSQIVNDFQKGDIAEGYSVSREKKESFPLTVTSAQKNPTAFYLCASSIARGGRIVRPQHFGDGTRLSIL.

This clonotype has just a few counts. J is TRBJ2-6 and V is TRBV7-3, with D uncertain. The CDR3 contains 16 residues. Trimming left V 2 bases short and J 0 bases short, with 8 bases between. The V gene's germline CDR1 is SGHTA and CDR2 FQGTGA. The DNA for the CDR3 is TGTGCCAGCAGCTTAGGGCAGTACTCTGGGGCCAACGTCCTGACTTTC. It encodes CASSLGQYSGANVLTF.

In regard to this clonotype: Compared with germline, one end of the junction differs, possibly owing to a read error. The CDR3 bases are TGCGCCAGCAGCCAAGAGACAGCAACTAATGAAAAACTGTCTTTT. Its protein product is CASSQETATNEKLSF. The rearrangement links TRBV4-1 to TRBJ1-4; D is perhaps TRBD1 (5 bases). Germline V gene data show CDR1 as MGHRA and CDR2 as YSYEKL. The CDR3 length is 15 residues.

This clonotype came up a few times. This chain connects TRBV7-9 to TRBJ1-4; 10 bases align to TRBD1. Trimming took 5 bases from V and 8 from J; bases not matched to a gene: 5. The CDR3 covers 14 residues. CDR1 is SEHNR, CDR2 FQNEAQ, per germline (reference sequence). The CDR3 sequence: CASSRGQGPEKLFF. Here the CDR3 DNA reads TGTGCCAGCAGCCGGGGACAGGGGCCCGAAAAACTGTTTTTT.

The genes are TRBV9 and TRBJ2-1; TRBD2 aligns across 10 bases. The CDR3 loop spans 14 amino acids. CDR1 and CDR2 (germline): SGDLS, YYNGEE. Trimming at V came to 3 bases and at J to 4 bases, leaving 1 base not matched to a gene. CDR3 DNA sequence: TGTGCCAGCAGCGGGGGACTAGCGTACAATGAGCAGTTCTTC. Its protein is CASSGGLAYNEQFF. The full variable domain, in which reference TRBV9 and TRBJ2-1 provide the parts outside the CDR3, is DSGVTQTPKHLITATGQRVTLRCSPRSGDLSVYWYQQSLDQGLQFLIQYYNGEERAKGNILERFSAQQFPDLHSELNLSSLELGDSALYFCASSGGLAYNEQFFGPGTRLTVL.

Only a few counts were recorded for this clonotype. This rearrangement joins TRBV6-2 or TRBV6-3 to TRBJ1-2; D is undetermined. Germline CDR1 is MNHEY and CDR2 is SVGEGT. The ends were cut back, 2 bases at V and 4 bases at J, with 14 bases in the middle. The CDR3 is 15 amino acids. The CDR3 DNA reads TGTGCCAGCAGTTACGATCCGTTCCAGTCCTATGGCTACACCTTC. Encoded protein: CASSYDPFQSYGYTF.

This clonotype was seen only a few times. The chain has TRBV12-3 or TRBV12-4 and TRBJ2-1; perhaps TRBD2 as D (6 bases). The CDR3 contains 13 residues. V shed 5 bases and J shed 3 bases, with 8 bases lying between them. For the CDR3, the DNA is TGTGCCAGCAGTACGGGAGTCTACAATGAGCAGTTCTTC. Translation: CASSTGVYNEQFF.

The chain couples TRBV7-8 to TRBJ2-7; perhaps TRBD2 as D (5 bases). The ends were cut back, 5 bases at V and 2 bases at J, with 13 bases in the middle. Germline CDR1 and CDR2: SGHVS and FQNEAQ. The CDR3 is made up of 14 amino acids. The CDR3 loop reads CASSLTSVPYEQYF. DNA of the CDR3: TGTGCCAGCAGCCTAACTAGTGTACCCTACGAGCAGTACTTC. Using reference TRBV7-8 and TRBJ2-7 for the parts outside the CDR3, the full variable domain is GAGVSQSPRYKVAKRGQDVALRCDPISGHVSLFWYQQALGQGPEFLTYFQNEAQLDKSGLPSDRFFAERPEGSVSTLKIQRTQQEDSAVYLCASSLTSVPYEQYFGPGTRLTVT.

This clonotype was recorded many times. This sequence joins TRBV28 and TRBJ2-2; 8 bases align to TRBD1. CDR3 length: 14 residues. Trimming removed 5 bases from V and 4 bases from J; junction bases left unmatched: 3. CDR1 is MDHEN, CDR2 SYDVKM, per germline. Here the CDR3 reads CASSTGGSTGELFF. CDR3 nucleotide sequence: TGTGCCAGCAGTACAGGGGGTAGCACCGGGGAGCTGTTTTTT.

The chain carries TRBV21-1 and TRBJ1-2; the table's D gene call, TRBD1, was not cross checked with the DNA. TRBV21-1 is an annotated pseudogene. The CDR3 totals 15 residues. CDR3 DNA: TGTGCCAGCAGCAAAGCGAGGACAGGGTTATATGGCTACACCTTC. Its protein is CASSKARTGLYGYTF.